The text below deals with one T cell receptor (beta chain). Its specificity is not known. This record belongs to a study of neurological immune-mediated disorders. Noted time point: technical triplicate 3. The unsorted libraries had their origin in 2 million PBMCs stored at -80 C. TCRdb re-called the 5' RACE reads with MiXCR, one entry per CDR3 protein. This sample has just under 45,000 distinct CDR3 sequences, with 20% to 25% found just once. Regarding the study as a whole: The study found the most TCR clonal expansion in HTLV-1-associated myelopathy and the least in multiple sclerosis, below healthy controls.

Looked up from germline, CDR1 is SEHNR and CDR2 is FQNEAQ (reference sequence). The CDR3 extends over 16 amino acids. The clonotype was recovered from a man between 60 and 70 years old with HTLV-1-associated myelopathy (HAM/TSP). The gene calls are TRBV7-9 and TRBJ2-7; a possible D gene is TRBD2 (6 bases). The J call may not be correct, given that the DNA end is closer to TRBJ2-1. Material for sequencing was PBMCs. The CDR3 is CASTDQGTGSPNEQFF. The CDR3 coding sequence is TGTGCCAGCACCGACCAAGGAACCGGGAGTCCCAACGAGCAGTTCTTC.